These 18 T cell receptor beta chains were all obtained from the same sample, sequenced in a study of T-cell memory formation after mild COVID-19. TCRdb ran MiXCR on the 5' RACE reads and lists one entry per CDR3 protein. The sample has some 130,000 distinct CDR3 sequences, about 6% seen once. The sample taken for sequencing was PBMCs or a T cell subset sorted from them (not recorded which). Receptor source: an adult woman who had mild COVID-19 (a few samples of this study predate the infection). Cell type and time point are not known.

The chain is built from TRBV7-9 and TRBJ2-5; no clear D gene. V lost 4 bases and J lost 4, with 7 bases in between. This CDR3 has 12 amino acids. Per germline, CDR1 SEHNR and CDR2 FQNEAQ (reference sequence). Written as DNA, the CDR3 is TGTGCCAGCAGCTCGGGCGGAGAGACCCAGTACTTC. It encodes CASSSGGETQYF.

This clonotype has only a few counts. This chain connects TRBV6-5 to TRBJ1-2; the match to TRBD1 covers 7 bases. CDR1 MNHEY and CDR2 SVGAGI come from the germline V gene. Trimming removed 4 bases from V and 4 bases from J; junction bases left unmatched: 6. This CDR3 is built from 14 residues. CDR3 region: CASSSLDRAYGYTF. CDR3 bases: TGTGCCAGCAGTTCCCTTGACAGGGCCTATGGCTACACCTTC.

This clonotype appeared a few times. The chain employs TRBV7-9 and TRBJ2-1; no firm D call. Germline CDR1 SEHNR, CDR2 FQNEAQ (reference sequence). Trimming took off 3 bases at V and 8 bases at J, with 8 bases between the two ends. This CDR3 has 12 residues. This CDR3 is CASSFSGHEQFF. The CDR3 nucleotides read TGTGCCAGCAGCTTTAGTGGGCATGAGCAGTTCTTC. The full variable domain, in which reference TRBV7-9 and TRBJ2-1 provide the parts outside the CDR3, is DTGVSQNPRHKITKRGQNVTFRCDPISEHNRLYWYRQTLGQGPEFLTYFQNEAQLEKSRLLSDRFSAERPKGSFSTLEIQRTEQGDSAMYLCASSFSGHEQFFGPGTRLTVL.

The chain is built from TRBV12-3 or TRBV12-4 and TRBJ1-1, with 9 bases matching TRBD1. This CDR3 has 17 residues. V shed 1 base and J 3 bases; nucleotides not matched to a gene: 9. CDR3 sequence reads: CASSLGGTGGAYTEAFF. The CDR3 coding sequence is TGTGCCAGCAGTTTAGGGGGAACAGGGGGCGCTTACACTGAAGCTTTCTTT.

This clonotype occurred a few times. The V and J genes are TRBV11-2 and TRBJ2-2; 10 nucleotides line up with TRBD1. V was clipped by 11 bases and J by 5 bases; unmatched bases: 2. Germline V gene data show CDR1 as SGHAT and CDR2 as FQNNGV. The CDR3 length is 12 residues. CDR3 residues: CADRGQTGELFF. Written as DNA, the CDR3 is TGTGCCGACAGGGGGCAAACCGGGGAGCTGTTTTTT.

V and J are TRBV30 and TRBJ1-6, with 7 positions matching TRBD1. Germline lookup yields CDR1 GTSNPN and CDR2 SVGIG (reference sequence). J was trimmed by 10 bases and V by 2 bases; bases with no gene match: 5. This CDR3 spans 13 amino acids. The CDR3 spells CAWSLQGESPLHF. DNA for the CDR3: TGTGCCTGGAGTCTCCAGGGGGAATCACCCCTCCACTTT.

The chain joins TRBV4-3 to TRBJ2-7; a weak D match, TRBD2 (5 bases). CDR1 LGHNA and CDR2 YSLEER come from the germline V gene. CDR3 size: 16 residues. V was pared by 0 bases and J by 2 bases, with 14 bases between. CDR3 protein: CASSQDHVGSAYEQYF. The DNA of the CDR3 is TGCGCCAGCAGCCAAGATCATGTGGGGAGCGCCTACGAGCAGTACTTC.

This chain uses TRBV7-9 with TRBJ2-1; weak D call: TRBD2 (6 bases). The CDR3 has 17 residues. Germline V CDR1 and CDR2: SEHNR, FQNEAQ (reference sequence). Trimming cost V 1 base and J 5 bases, with 18 bases left between them. In nucleotides, the CDR3 is TGTGCCAGCAGCTTAGACTGGCGGGGAGAGATCGACAATGAGCAGTTCTTC. Its translation is CASSLDWRGEIDNEQFF.

J is TRBJ2-3 and V is TRBV9, with D tentatively TRBD2 (6 bases). The CDR3 loop spans 14 amino acids. The V and J ends lost 0 bases and 3 bases respectively, with 8 bases between them. Germline V gene sequence: CDR1 SGDLS, CDR2 YYNGEE. CDR3 nucleotide sequence: TGTGCCAGCAGCGTAGCGGGAGAGACAGATACGCAGTATTTT. As protein: CASSVAGETDTQYF.

The chain has TRBV14 and TRBJ2-1, with D unclear. The CDR3 totals 14 residues. V lost 4 bases and J 7 bases, leaving 14 bases between the germline ends. Germline V gene sequence: CDR1 SGHDN, CDR2 FVKESK. CDR3 protein: CASSPLGAWNEQFF. The DNA for the CDR3 is TGTGCCAGCAGCCCCTTGGGTGCCTGGAATGAGCAGTTCTTC. Full variable domain (rest looked up from reference TRBV14 and TRBJ2-1): EAGVTQFPSHSVIEKGQTVTLRCDPISGHDNLYWYRRVMGKEIKFLLHFVKESKQDESGMPNNRFLAERTGGTYSTLKVQPAELEDSGVYFCASSPLGAWNEQFFGPGTRLTVL.

This chain links TRBV5-6 with TRBJ2-1; D is undetermined. There are 12 residues in the CDR3. The germline CDR1 and CDR2 sequences are SGHDT and YYEEEE. V shed 4 bases and J shed 7 bases, with 9 bases lying between them. In DNA form, the CDR3 reads TGTGCCAGCAGCCCGAGGTGGAATGAGCAGTTCTTC. Its protein product is CASSPRWNEQFF.

This clonotype occurred a few times. This sequence joins TRBV5-1 and TRBJ2-5; D call uncertain. Trimming took off 0 bases at V and 5 bases at J, with 11 bases between the two ends. This CDR3 spans 14 amino acids. Germline-derived CDR1 and CDR2 are SGHRS and YFSETQ. CDR3 protein: CASSLGKVVETQYF. The CDR3 DNA reads TGCGCCAGCAGCTTGGGAAAGGTGGTGGAGACCCAGTACTTC.

J is TRBJ2-7 and V is TRBV19; D may match TRBD1 or TRBD2 (5 bases each). The CDR3 extends over 14 amino acids. The V end lost 7 bases, the J end lost 1 base, and 14 bases lay between the germline ends. Germline V gene lookup returns CDR1 LNHDA and CDR2 SQIVND (reference sequence). CDR3 residues: CASTTRDGSYEQYF. The DNA for the CDR3 is TGTGCCAGTACCACAAGGGACGGATCCTACGAGCAGTACTTC.

This clonotype was seen a handful of times. This chain connects TRBV24-1 to TRBJ2-5; D ambiguous. The CDR3 length is 12 residues. With 1 base removed from V and 7 bases from J, the gap between germline ends came to 6 bases. Germline CDR1 reads KGHDR; CDR2 reads SFDVKD. The CDR3 is CATSDLRSTQYF. The CDR3 DNA sequence: TGTGCCACCAGTGATTTACGGTCGACCCAGTACTTC.

In its sample, this clonotype was seen many times. J is TRBJ2-3 and V is TRBV7-2, with 10 bases identical to TRBD2. CDR3 length: 16 amino acids. V was clipped by 1 base and J by 2 bases; unmatched bases: 3. CDR1 and CDR2 (germline): SGHTA, FQGNSA. CDR3 region: CASSLGLAGLTDTQYF. The CDR3 DNA reads TGTGCCAGCAGCTTAGGACTAGCGGGCCTCACAGATACGCAGTATTTT.

This clonotype was recorded at least ten times. V and J are TRBV7-3 and TRBJ2-5, with a possible D match to TRBD2 (6 bases). V was trimmed by 5 bases and J by 3 bases, leaving 10 bases between them. The CDR3 totals 13 residues. The germline V gene encodes CDR1 SGHTA and CDR2 FQGTGA. The CDR3 DNA reads as TGTGCCAGCAGCCCGACTAGTAAAGAGACCCAGTACTTC. Amino acids: CASSPTSKETQYF.

The chain joins TRBV30 to TRBJ1-4, with D perhaps TRBD1 (6 bases). Germline lookup yields CDR1 GTSNPN and CDR2 SVGIG (reference sequence). V lost 2 bases to trimming and J lost 5 bases, with 9 bases between them. The CDR3 spans 13 residues. The CDR3 region has the DNA TGTGCCTGGAGTAGTCAGGGGAATGAAAAACTGTTTTTT. It yields the protein CAWSSQGNEKLFF.

The CDR3 nucleotides read TGCAGTTGCCGCCGGGACCTACTTTTCAAGAACACTGAAGCTTTCTTT. Its translation: CSCRRDLLFKNTEAFF. The genes are TRBV20-1 and TRBJ1-1; D possibly corresponds to TRBD1 (5 bases). This CDR3 has 16 residues. Deletions cut 8 bases from V and 1 base from J, with 23 bases between. Germline CDR1 is DFQATT and CDR2 is SNEGSKA (reference sequence).